Reported below is one TCR beta chain. The antigen remains unidentified. The sample is drawn from a study of T cell repertoires in cytomegalovirus infection. Study results and limitations: Carriers of CMV and the relevant HLA type were discriminated by public TCR beta frequency. CMV-specific TCR beta clonotypes restricted by HLA-C were the ones dominating the ex vivo response.

TCRdb reanalysed the reads using MiXCR and keeps one entry per CDR3 protein. The sample contains around 630,000 distinct CDR3 sequences, approximately 25% of which appear only once. This sequence originates from a human donor in good health (CMV status not recorded). Some clones in this sample may be carry-over from other donors' samples. Sequenced sample: CD8+ T cells from PBMCs.

This chain's CDR3 is CASSQAGLAYNEQFF. Here the CDR3 DNA reads TGTGCCAGCAGCCAAGCGGGGCTTGCCTACAATGAGCAGTTCTTC. V gene TRBV14 combines with J gene TRBJ2-1; D possibly uses TRBD1 or TRBD2 (5 bases each). CDR3 length equals 15 residues. Trimming took off 1 base at V and 2 bases at J, with 9 bases between the two ends. The germline V gene has CDR1 SGHDN and CDR2 FVKESK.